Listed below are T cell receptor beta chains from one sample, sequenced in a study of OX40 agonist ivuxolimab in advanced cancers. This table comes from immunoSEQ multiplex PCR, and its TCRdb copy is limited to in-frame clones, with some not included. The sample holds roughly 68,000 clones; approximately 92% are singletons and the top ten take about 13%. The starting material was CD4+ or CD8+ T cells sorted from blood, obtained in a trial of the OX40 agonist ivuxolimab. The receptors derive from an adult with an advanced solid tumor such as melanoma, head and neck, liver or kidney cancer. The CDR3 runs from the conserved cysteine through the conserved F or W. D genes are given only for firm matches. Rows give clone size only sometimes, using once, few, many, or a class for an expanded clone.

DNA: TGTGCCAGTAGGTTAGGGAACACTGAAGCTTTCTTT
CDR3: CASRLGNTEAFF
V: TRBV19
J: TRBJ1-1
D: NA
size: NA
length: 12

DNA: TGCGCCAGCAGCCAAATAGCGTTGAGCTACGAGCAGTACTTC
CDR3: CASSQIALSYEQYF
V: TRBV4-1
J: TRBJ2-7
D: NA
size: NA
length: 14

DNA: TGTGCCAGCAGCGTAGCGGACAGGGGATCTGAAGCTTTCTTT
CDR3: CASSVADRGSEAFF
V: TRBV9
J: TRBJ1-1
D: TRBD1
size: NA
length: 14

DNA: TGCGCCAGTACTGATAAGGGGCCGGGGAGCTATGGCTACACCTTC
CDR3: CASTDKGPGSYGYTF
V: TRBV5-1
J: TRBJ1-2
D: NA
size: NA
length: 15

DNA: TGTGCCAGCAGTTTATCTCCGGGGTACGAGCAGTACTTC
CDR3: CASSLSPGYEQYF
V: TRBV27
J: TRBJ2-7
D: NA
size: NA
length: 13

DNA: TGTGCCAGCGGTATTGACCGTGCAACTAATGAAAAACTGTTTTTT
CDR3: CASGIDRATNEKLFF
V: TRBV6-6
J: TRBJ1-4
D: NA
size: few
length: 15

DNA: TGTGCCAGCAGCTTGGGTCCTGAAGCTTTCTTT
CDR3: CASSLGPEAFF
V: TRBV5-6
J: TRBJ1-1
D: NA
size: NA
length: 11

DNA: TGTGCCAGCAGCGGGCAGGGACAGAAAAATTCACCCCTCCACTTT
CDR3: CASSGQGQKNSPLHF
V: TRBV7-9
J: TRBJ1-6
D: TRBD1
size: NA
length: 15

DNA: TGTGCCAGTAGTATAGGAGGAATGAACACTGAAGCTTTCTTT
CDR3: CASSIGGMNTEAFF
V: TRBV19
J: TRBJ1-1
D: NA
size: NA
length: 14

DNA: TGTGCCGTACTAGCGGGAGGGAATGGGTTCGAGCAGTACTTC
CDR3: CAVLAGGNGFEQYF
V: TRBV2
J: TRBJ2-7
D: TRBD2
size: few
length: 14

DNA: TGTGCCAGCAGTCTTTGGGAGGAACGAGCGGGGAGGGATACGCAGTATTTT
CDR3: CASSLWEERAGRDTQYF
V: TRBV27
J: TRBJ2-3
D: TRBD2
size: once
length: 17

DNA: TGTGCCAGCAGTTTCCTAGCGGGAGGCGCCGGGGAGCTGTTTTTT
CDR3: CASSFLAGGAGELFF
V: TRBV27
J: TRBJ2-2
D: TRBD2
size: NA
length: 15

DNA: TGTGCCAGCAGCTTAACTAGCGCTTCCTACAATGAGCAGTTCTTC
CDR3: CASSLTSASYNEQFF
V: TRBV7-6
J: TRBJ2-1
D: TRBD2
size: NA
length: 15

DNA: TGTGCCAGTAGCAACAGGGGAGGCTACACCTACGAGCAGTACTTC
CDR3: CASSNRGGYTYEQYF
V: TRBV19
J: TRBJ2-7
D: NA
size: NA
length: 15

DNA: TGCGCCAGCAGTTGGGACAGCCTTCAGGGGGAGCTGTTTTTT
CDR3: CASSWDSLQGELFF
V: TRBV10-1
J: TRBJ2-2
D: TRBD1
size: NA
length: 14

DNA: TGTGCCAGCAGCTTCCGACTTTACAATGAGCAGTTCTTC
CDR3: CASSFRLYNEQFF
V: TRBV11-2
J: TRBJ2-1
D: NA
size: NA
length: 13

DNA: TGTGCCAGCAGCTTGGTAGGGACAGCCTACGAGCAGTACTTC
CDR3: CASSLVGTAYEQYF
V: TRBV5-5
J: TRBJ2-7
D: TRBD1
size: NA
length: 14

DNA: TGTGCCAGCAGTCCCCCGGGGGACAATGAGCAGTTCTTC
CDR3: CASSPPGDNEQFF
V: TRBV27
J: TRBJ2-1
D: NA
size: NA
length: 13

DNA: TGTGCCAGCAGCCTGGACAGGGCCGCTTACTATGGCTACACCTTC
CDR3: CASSLDRAAYYGYTF
V: TRBV27
J: TRBJ1-2
D: TRBD1
size: NA
length: 15

DNA: TGTGCCAGCAGTTCTGGACAGGGGACGAACGAGCAGTACTTC
CDR3: CASSSGQGTNEQYF
V: TRBV28
J: TRBJ2-7
D: TRBD1
size: NA
length: 14

DNA: TGTGCCAGCAGCCCTCTAGCGACCTCCTACAATGAGCAGTTCTTC
CDR3: CASSPLATSYNEQFF
V: TRBV14
J: TRBJ2-1
D: NA
size: NA
length: 15

DNA: TGTGCCACCAGCGGCGAAGGGGTCGCCGGGGCCAACGTCCTGACTTTC
CDR3: CATSGEGVAGANVLTF
V: TRBV15
J: TRBJ2-6
D: NA
size: NA
length: 16

DNA: TGTGCCAGCAGCTTATACTGGGACACTGAAGCTTTCTTT
CDR3: CASSLYWDTEAFF
V: TRBV7-9
J: TRBJ1-1
D: NA
size: NA
length: 13

DNA: TGTGCCAGCAGCTTTGGACAGGGGGTCTACGAGCAGTACTTC
CDR3: CASSFGQGVYEQYF
V: TRBV5-6
J: TRBJ2-7
D: TRBD1
size: once
length: 14

DNA: TGTGCCAGCAGCGTAGGGTACGCCACTGAAGCTTTCTTT
CDR3: CASSVGYATEAFF
V: TRBV9
J: TRBJ1-1
D: NA
size: few
length: 13

DNA: TGTGCCAGCGTCAGCGATGAGCAGTTCTTC
CDR3: CASVSDEQFF
V: TRBV7-9
J: TRBJ2-1
D: NA
size: NA
length: 10

DNA: TGTGCCAGCTCACTAGAATCGACCACAGATACGCAGTATTTT
CDR3: CASSLESTTDTQYF
V: TRBV18
J: TRBJ2-3
D: NA
size: once
length: 14

DNA: TGTGCCAGCAGCGCGGAAGCATTTTCCGACTATGGCTACACCTTC
CDR3: CASSAEAFSDYGYTF
V: TRBV9
J: TRBJ1-2
D: NA
size: once
length: 15

DNA: TGTGCCAGCAGTGAAGAGGCAGGGGCGCCTTACTATGGCTACACCTTC
CDR3: CASSEEAGAPYYGYTF
V: TRBV6-1
J: TRBJ1-2
D: NA
size: NA
length: 16

DNA: TGTGCCAGCAGCCAAACACTAACCGAGCAGTACTTC
CDR3: CASSQTLTEQYF
V: TRBV14
J: TRBJ2-7
D: NA
size: NA
length: 12

DNA: TGTGCCAGCAGCAGTGGCCGGGGACAGGGGAAATTATTCCAAGAGACCCAGTACTTC
CDR3: CASSSGRGQGKLFQETQYF
V: TRBV7-9
J: TRBJ2-5
D: TRBD1
size: once
length: 19

DNA: TGTGCCAGCAGTGACGGGGGCAGCTACGAGCAGTACTTC
CDR3: CASSDGGSYEQYF
V: TRBV6-1
J: TRBJ2-7
D: NA
size: NA
length: 13